One sample yielded the 16 T cell receptor beta chains listed below, sequenced in a study of cytomegalovirus exposure and HLA in healthy donors. A multiplex PCR was run with 60 Vbeta primers and 13 Jbeta primers. Sequenced by immunoSEQ multiplex PCR; TCRdb stores in-frame clones only, minus some. The sample contains 150,000 to 200,000 clones, approximately 80% of which appear only once. What was sequenced was PBMCs. These receptors all come from a woman between 50 and 59 years old in good health and CMV-seronegative.

A word on this clone: This same CDR3 is encoded by further DNA sequences in the sample. The chain joins TRBV9 to TRBJ1-6; 8 nucleotides align to TRBD1. The CDR3 is 15 amino acids. Trimming at V came to 3 bases and at J to 6 bases, leaving 5 bases not matched to a gene. Germline V gene sequence: CDR1 SGDLS, CDR2 YYNGEE. As DNA, the CDR3 is TGTGCCAGCAGCGGAGGACAGGGAGGTAATTCACCCCTCCACTTT. Its translation: CASSGGQGGNSPLHF.

The CDR3 coding sequence is TGTGCCAGCTCACCCCCCGGACTAGCGGGGGGACAAGAGACCCAGTACTTC. Its translation: CASSPPGLAGGQETQYF. The V gene is TRBV18, the J gene TRBJ2-5; 14 bases agree with TRBD2. V lost 3 bases to trimming and J lost 2 bases; unmatched junction nucleotides: 5. Germline lookup yields CDR1 KGHSH and CDR2 LQKENI. CDR3 length: 17 amino acids. Together with reference TRBV18 and TRBJ2-5, the CDR3 gives the full variable domain: NAGVMQNPRHLVRRRGQEARLRCSPMKGHSHVYWYRQLPEEGLKFMVYLQKENIIDESGMPKERFSAEFPKEGPSILRIQQVVRGDSAAYFCASSPPGLAGGQETQYFGPGTRLLVL.

V and J are TRBV19 and TRBJ2-7; 7 bases are a match to TRBD2. The CDR3 extends over 14 amino acids. Germline V CDR1 and CDR2: LNHDA, SQIVND (reference sequence). V was pared by 3 bases and J by 2 bases, with 4 bases of the junction left unmatched. The CDR3 nucleotides are TGTGCCAGTAGTATGGGGGAGGGCCCCTACGAGCAGTACTTC. It translates to CASSMGEGPYEQYF. The entire variable domain, with the rest obtained from reference TRBV19 and TRBJ2-7, is as follows: DGGITQSPKYLFRKEGQNVTLSCEQNLNHDAMYWYRQDPGQGLRLIYYSQIVNDFQKGDIAEGYSVSREKKESFPLTVTSAQKNPTAFYLCASSMGEGPYEQYFGPGTRLTVT.

The rearrangement joins TRBV29-1 to TRBJ2-1; D is ambiguous. V was shortened by 7 bases and J by 8 bases, with 12 bases between the two germline ends. The germline V gene encodes CDR1 SQVTM and CDR2 ANQGSEA. The CDR3 sequence is 11 residues long. In DNA, the CDR3 is TGCAGCGAGGCGAGTCGGGATGAGCAGTTCTTC. It encodes CSEASRDEQFF.

In regard to this clone: The junction departs from the called germline gene at one end, perhaps through a read error. J is TRBJ2-7 and V is TRBV6-1; D gene unclear. CDR1 and CDR2 (germline): MNHNS, SASEGT. The CDR3 sequence is 13 residues long. CDR3 DNA sequence: TGTGCCAGCGGTGAAGCGCACTATTACGAGCAGTACTTC. Translating gives CASGEAHYYEQYF.

This chain joins TRBV23-1 and TRBJ1-2; TRBD1 matches at 8 bases. TRBV23-1 is known as an ORF, though its function is uncertain. V dropped 9 bases and J dropped 6; count of bases not matched to a gene: 9. The CDR3 covers 13 residues. CDR3 amino acids: CARTRTGSDGYTF. The CDR3 coding sequence is TGCGCCAGGACCCGGACAGGGTCAGATGGCTACACCTTC.

This clone was counted a single time. This chain links TRBV18 with TRBJ1-1; the match to TRBD1 covers 8 bases. CDR1 KGHSH and CDR2 LQKENI come from the germline V gene. The V segment lost 0 bases and the J segment 11 bases; nucleotides outside the gene matches: 14. The CDR3 sequence is 16 residues long. The CDR3: CASSPPQGAWAGEAFF. CDR3 coding DNA: TGTGCCAGCTCACCACCGCAGGGGGCCTGGGCGGGTGAGGCTTTCTTT. Complete variable domain (other parts from reference TRBV18 and TRBJ1-1): NAGVMQNPRHLVRRRGQEARLRCSPMKGHSHVYWYRQLPEEGLKFMVYLQKENIIDESGMPKERFSAEFPKEGPSILRIQQVVRGDSAAYFCASSPPQGAWAGEAFFGQGTRLTVV.

The V call is TRBV7-9, the J call TRBJ1-4; tentative D call: TRBD1 (6 bases). This CDR3 spans 14 amino acids. The germline V gene has CDR1 SEHNR and CDR2 FQNEAQ (reference sequence). Trimming shortened V by 5 bases and J by 8 bases, and 15 bases separated the two germline ends. This CDR3 reads CASSQLGHPEKLFF. In DNA form, the CDR3 reads TGTGCCAGCAGCCAGCTGGGACACCCCGAAAAACTGTTTTTT.

This clone was seen only once. The chain couples TRBV18 to TRBJ1-2; D is unclear. The V end lost 5 bases, the J end lost 2 bases, and 15 bases lay between the germline ends. Germline V lookup: CDR1 KGHSH, CDR2 LQKENI. The CDR3 covers 15 residues. CDR3 in DNA: TGTGCCAGCTCAGTAGACCGGGAACGCAACTATGGCTACACCTTC. Translated: CASSVDRERNYGYTF.

The chain links TRBV12-2 to TRBJ2-1; TRBD2, as called in the table, went unchecked against the DNA. TRBV12-2 has pseudogene status. The CDR3 sequence is 21 residues long. The CDR3 here is CASLVLLEGTSGRSSYNEQFF. The CDR3 nucleotides are TGTGCAAGTCTCGTTTTACTTGAAGGGACTAGCGGGAGGAGCTCCTACAATGAGCAGTTCTTC.

About this clone itself: Compared with germline, one end of the junction differs, possibly owing to a read error. Other DNA sequences from this sample encode an identical CDR3 as well. The CDR3 sequence is CASSLVRAEAFF. CDR3 nucleotide sequence: TGTGCCAGCAGCTTAGTCAGGGCTGAGGCTTTCTTT. The V and J genes are TRBV7-2 and TRBJ1-1; possible D gene TRBD1, 5 bases. CDR3 length: 12 amino acids. The V gene's germline CDR1 is SGHTA and CDR2 FQGNSA.

The chain uses TRBV4-2 and TRBJ2-5; D not certain. The V gene lost 0 bases and the J gene lost 1 base, with 12 bases spanning the gap. Germline values: CDR1 LGHNA, CDR2 YNFKEQ. CDR3 size: 16 residues. CDR3 residues: CASSQDVAAPQETQYF. DNA for the CDR3: TGTGCCAGCAGCCAAGATGTGGCGGCGCCCCAAGAGACCCAGTACTTC.

The rearrangement uses TRBV28 and TRBJ2-3, with D possibly matching TRBD1 (6 bases). V lost 6 bases and J 7 bases, leaving 20 bases between the germline ends. The V gene's germline CDR1 is MDHEN and CDR2 SYDVKM. This CDR3 comprises 15 residues. CDR3 region: CASSPPRGPSYTQYF. CDR3 DNA sequence: TGTGCCAGCAGCCCCCCCAGGGGTCCGTCCTATACGCAGTATTTT.

V is TRBV7-9 and J is TRBJ1-3, with 8 nucleotides matching TRBD1. J was trimmed by 4 bases and V by 2 bases; bases with no gene match: 1. Germline assignment: CDR1 SEHNR and CDR2 FQNEAQ (reference sequence). This CDR3 spans 14 amino acids. CDR3 sequence: CASSLRTGGNTIYF. The CDR3 DNA reads as TGTGCCAGCAGCTTAAGGACAGGGGGAAACACCATATATTTT.

The chain combines TRBV10-2 with TRBJ2-3; TRBD2 matches at 10 bases. From germline, CDR1 is WSHSY and CDR2 SAAADI. V lost 6 bases, J lost 2 bases, and 2 bases stayed unmatched. The CDR3 is 14 residues long. The CDR3 reads CASRSGGATDTQYF. The CDR3 DNA is TGCGCCAGCAGGAGCGGGGGGGCCACAGATACGCAGTATTTT.

This clone was recorded only once. Germline and junction disagree at one end, which may indicate a read error. The chain couples TRBV7-2 to TRBJ2-4; D possibly corresponds to TRBD2 (6 bases). This CDR3 has 13 residues. Germline V CDR1 and CDR2: SGHTA, FQGNSA. In DNA, the CDR3 is TGTGCCAGCAGCTTAGCTCCAGGAGGGCCGGTGGACTTC. It encodes CASSLAPGGPVDF.